These 18 T cell receptor beta chains originate from one sample sequenced in a study of CD8 T cells in Susac syndrome. RNA, at roughly 0.45 to 1 ug, was reverse transcribed with random hexamers. Each CDR3 protein is one row after TCRdb ran MiXCR on the immunoSEQ multiplex PCR reads. Here the sample spans some 450,000 distinct CDR3 sequences, roughly 85% being singletons. Sequencing was carried out using CD8+ T cells from PBMCs. Every receptor here comes from a human donor with multiple sclerosis.

This clonotype was recorded a few times. The J gene is TRBJ2-1, the V gene TRBV7-3; D is unclear. The CDR3 has 16 amino acids. Germline lookup yields CDR1 SGHTA and CDR2 FQGTGA. V lost 3 bases to trimming and J lost 0 bases, with 12 bases between them. The CDR3 sequence is CASSFGRSSSYNEQFF. The CDR3 DNA sequence: TGTGCCAGCAGCTTTGGCCGATCGAGCTCCTACAATGAGCAGTTCTTC.

This clonotype was detected only a few times. This rearrangement joins TRBV3-1 to TRBJ1-1, with D perhaps matching TRBD1 (6 bases). This CDR3 is 16 amino acids long. Germline V gene sequence: CDR1 LGHDT, CDR2 YNNKEL (reference sequence). Trimming shortened V by 4 bases and J by 0 bases, and 15 bases separated the two germline ends. CDR3 region: CASSRQDGLMNTEAFF. As DNA, the CDR3 is TGTGCCAGCAGCCGACAGGACGGTCTCATGAACACTGAAGCTTTCTTT. The complete variable domain, with remaining parts taken from reference TRBV3-1 and TRBJ1-1, reads DTAVSQTPKYLVTQMGNDKSIKCEQNLGHDTMYWYKQDSKKFLKIMFSYNNKELIINETVPNRFSPKSPDKAHLNLHINSLELGDSAVYFCASSRQDGLMNTEAFFGQGTRLTVV.

This clonotype has more than one count but fewer than ten. This chain joins TRBV12-3 or TRBV12-4 and TRBJ2-1, with D unresolved. The CDR3 loop spans 12 amino acids. The ends were cut back, 5 bases at V and 4 bases at J, with 6 bases in the middle. As DNA, the CDR3 is TGTGCCAGCAGTCCGACTTACAATGAGCAGTTCTTC. Protein product: CASSPTYNEQFF.

In the case of this clonotype: The junction differs from germline at one of its ends, possibly a read error. V and J are TRBV29-1 and TRBJ1-3; 7 positions agree with TRBD1. In germline, CDR1 is SQVTM, CDR2 ANQGSEA. There are 17 residues in the CDR3. CDR3 amino acids: CSVEDRPRQGSRNTIYF. Written as DNA, the CDR3 is TGCAGCGTTGAAGACCGCCCTCGACAGGGCTCTAGAAACACCATATATTTT.

The chain joins TRBV29-1 to TRBJ2-7; D ambiguous. Germline CDR1 is SQVTM and CDR2 is ANQGSEA. The CDR3 has 13 residues. V dropped 4 bases and J dropped 4 bases, with 14 bases sitting between them. CDR3 bases: TGCAGCGTTGGGCCCGGGCCACAATACGAGCAGTACTTC. Encoded protein: CSVGPGPQYEQYF.

This chain joins TRBV4-1 and TRBJ2-7; tentatively, D is TRBD1 (6 bases). The CDR3 is 15 amino acids. The germline CDR1 and CDR2 sequences are MGHRA and YSYEKL. Trimming stripped 4 bases from V and 2 bases from J, with 15 bases between. The DNA for the CDR3 is TGCGCCAGCAGCCGACCAGGGGTCCCGACCTACGAGCAGTACTTC. Protein product: CASSRPGVPTYEQYF.

The chain links TRBV6-5 to TRBJ2-5; TRBD1 or TRBD2 may be the D gene (5 bases each). V gave up 5 bases and J gave up 4 bases, with 11 bases separating them. The CDR3 has 13 residues. Germline lookup yields CDR1 MNHEY and CDR2 SVGAGI. CDR3 sequence (DNA): TGTGCCAGCAGTCTCATGGGGGTAGAGACCCAGTACTTC. Protein product: CASSLMGVETQYF.

The V and J genes are TRBV12-3 or TRBV12-4 and TRBJ2-3; weak D call: TRBD2 (5 bases). The V end lost 6 bases, the J end lost 6 bases, and 13 bases lay between the germline ends. This CDR3 contains 13 residues. CDR3 in amino acids: CASRASGPDTQYF. In nucleotides, the CDR3 is TGTGCCAGCAGGGCGAGCGGCCCCGATACGCAGTATTTT.

The chain joins TRBV7-9 to TRBJ2-1; 7 nucleotides match TRBD2. Germline-derived CDR1 and CDR2 are SEHNR and FQNEAQ (reference sequence). The CDR3 loop spans 16 amino acids. V shed 4 bases and J 4 bases; nucleotides not matched to a gene: 10. For the CDR3, the DNA is TGTGCCAGCAGCTACGTAGACAGCGGGACTTACAATGAGCAGTTCTTC. Translation: CASSYVDSGTYNEQFF.

V and J are TRBV12-3 or TRBV12-4 and TRBJ2-2; the D is unclear. This CDR3 is 15 amino acids long. Trimming stripped 5 bases from V and 6 bases from J, with 16 bases between. In nucleotides, the CDR3 is TGTGCCAGCAGTCCCCGATCGACTTGGCCCGGGGAGCTGTTTTTT. Translated: CASSPRSTWPGELFF.

Remarks on this clonotype: A read error may produce the germline difference seen at one junction end. The chain's CDR3 is CASSQPGQGAYEQYF. In DNA form, the CDR3 reads TGTGCCAGCTCACAACCGGGACAGGGGGCATACGAGCAGTACTTC. This chain links TRBV4-1 with TRBJ2-7; 12 nucleotides match TRBD1. Germline values: CDR1 MGHRA, CDR2 YSYEKL. This CDR3 has 15 amino acids.

The rearrangement uses TRBV11-2 and TRBJ2-3; D remains unclear. Trimming pared 1 base from V and 1 base from J, leaving 24 bases between. The CDR3 is 20 amino acids. Germline V gene data show CDR1 as SGHAT and CDR2 as FQNNGV. The CDR3 reads CASSLVPPRIWVTRTDTQYF. The CDR3 region has the DNA TGTGCCAGCAGCTTAGTTCCCCCAAGGATATGGGTTACACGCACAGATACGCAGTATTTT. The variable domain in full, with the rest retrieved from reference TRBV11-2 and TRBJ2-3, is EAGVAQSPRYKIIEKRQSVAFWCNPISGHATLYWYQQILGQGPKLLIQFQNNGVVDDSQLPKDRFSAERLKGVDSTLKIQPAKLEDSAVYLCASSLVPPRIWVTRTDTQYFGPGTRLTVL.

This clonotype was found once. The chain joins TRBV29-1 to TRBJ2-5; D might be TRBD2 (6 bases). V was cut by 3 bases and J by 3 bases, with 8 bases left in between. This CDR3 spans 12 amino acids. Looked up from germline, CDR1 is SQVTM and CDR2 is ANQGSEA. CDR3 residues: CSVDEREETQYF. CDR3 DNA sequence: TGCAGCGTTGACGAGCGGGAAGAGACCCAGTACTTC.

This chain connects TRBV6-1 to TRBJ2-1; no clear D gene. The CDR3 runs to 15 residues. Germline lookup yields CDR1 MNHNS and CDR2 SASEGT. V gave up 8 bases and J gave up 3 bases, with 17 bases separating them. CDR3 DNA: TGTGCCAGCTCCTTTATTACGGAGAACTACAATGAGCAGTTCTTC. Amino acids: CASSFITENYNEQFF.

This chain joins TRBV21-1 and TRBJ1-5. TRBV21-1 is listed as a pseudogene. The CDR3 consists of 17 residues. CDR3 nucleotide sequence: TGTGCCAGCAGCAAAGCAATCATGGGGTTAGGCAATCAGCCCCAGCATTTT. Translated, it gives CASSKAIMGLGNQPQHF.

V and J are TRBV20-1 and TRBJ1-1; a weak D match, TRBD1 (5 bases). Germline V CDR1 and CDR2: DFQATT, SNEGSKA (reference sequence). This CDR3 contains 20 residues. V lost 4 bases, J lost 5 bases, and 35 bases lay in between. CDR3: CSAKDSGQTHGFPAGTEAFF. The CDR3, as DNA: TGCAGTGCTAAAGACAGTGGCCAGACCCATGGATTTCCAGCCGGAACTGAAGCTTTCTTT.

The CDR3 region is CASSQEGQGFYEQYF. CDR3 DNA: TGCGCCAGCAGCCAAGAGGGACAGGGCTTTTACGAGCAGTACTTC. V gene TRBV4-1 combines with J gene TRBJ2-7; TRBD1 matches at 9 bases. Germline V CDR1 and CDR2: MGHRA, YSYEKL. The ends lost 0 bases at V and 4 bases at J; junction bases unmatched: 4. The CDR3 consists of 15 residues.

V is TRBV11-2 and J is TRBJ1-1; TRBD1 is a possible D gene (6 bases). This CDR3 contains 12 residues. Germline V gives CDR1 SGHAT, CDR2 FQNNGV. Trimming left V 8 bases short and J 1 base short, with 8 bases between. The CDR3 protein is CASGGANTEAFF. CDR3 bases: TGTGCCAGCGGGGGGGCGAACACTGAAGCTTTCTTT.